Each of the 25 T cell receptor beta chains below was sequenced from the same sample in a study of neoadjuvant nivolumab and ipilimumab in lung cancer. Profiled with immunoSEQ multiplex PCR; TCRdb holds only in-frame clones, not every one. The repertoire holds about 26,000 clones, with approximately 78% as singletons. The sample in question was tumor tissue, obtained after neoadjuvant nivolumab, alone or with ipilimumab, at or shortly before surgery. The receptors here all came from an adult with non-small cell lung cancer.

The gene calls are TRBV7-2 and TRBJ1-2; the D gene is possibly TRBD1 (5 bases). CDR1 is SGHTA, CDR2 FQGNSA, per germline. With 5 bases removed from V and 8 bases from J, the gap between germline ends came to 21 bases. The CDR3 has 15 residues. As DNA, the CDR3 is TGTGCCAGCAGCCGCCCCGTTGAGGGGTACACGGGCTACACCTTC. Translating it yields CASSRPVEGYTGYTF.

This rearrangement joins TRBV6-5 to TRBJ1-1; 8 nucleotides line up with TRBD1. The V gene end was trimmed by 4 bases and the J gene end by 1 base; junction bases not matched to a gene: 5. The germline V gene encodes CDR1 MNHEY and CDR2 SVGAGI. The CDR3 consists of 15 residues. CDR3 DNA: TGTGCCAGCAGTTCTACCGACAGGGGGAACACTGAAGCTTTCTTT. Its protein product is CASSSTDRGNTEAFF.

This clone was counted once. The chain uses TRBV11-3 and TRBJ1-1, with D hard to call. This CDR3 spans 12 amino acids. Germline loops: CDR1 SGHNT, CDR2 YENEEA. Trimming removed 5 bases from V and 5 bases from J, with 9 bases in between. This chain's CDR3 is CASSVEGTEAFF. In nucleotides, the CDR3 is TGTGCCAGCAGCGTCGAGGGAACTGAAGCTTTCTTT.

The rearrangement joins TRBV7-9 to TRBJ1-1; 8 nucleotides agree with TRBD1. CDR1 is SEHNR, CDR2 FQNEAQ, per germline (reference sequence). This CDR3 is built from 12 residues. Unmatched junction bases numbered 4, after V lost 4 bases and J lost 9 bases. The DNA of the CDR3 is TGTGCCAGCAGCTACAGGGGGTTGCAAGCTTTCTTT. Translated: CASSYRGLQAFF.

This clone came up once. V usage is TRBV14 and J usage is TRBJ2-3; D is unresolved. Looked up from germline, CDR1 is SGHDN and CDR2 is FVKESK. The CDR3 covers 15 residues. Trimming left V 0 bases short and J 2 bases short, with 9 bases between. The CDR3 bases are TGTGCCAGCAGCCAAGACAGGCTTTCCACAGATACGCAGTATTTT. Protein product: CASSQDRLSTDTQYF.

The chain couples TRBV7-9 to TRBJ2-7; possibly TRBD1 for D (6 bases). The CDR3 runs to 15 residues. The ends were cut back, 5 bases at V and 5 bases at J, with 19 bases in the middle. CDR1 and CDR2 from the germline V gene are SEHNR and FQNEAQ (reference sequence). DNA for the CDR3: TGTGCCAGCAGCCCGATTGGGACACTCCTGAACGAGCAGTACTTC. Its protein is CASSPIGTLLNEQYF.

V and J are TRBV6-5 and TRBJ1-3; D is possibly TRBD1 (5 bases). The length of the CDR3 is 16 residues. The germline CDR1 and CDR2 sequences are MNHEY and SVGAGI. V was trimmed by 0 bases and J by 4 bases, leaving 13 bases between them. CDR3 in DNA: TGTGCCAGCAGTTACTCGACGCCAGGGACGGGAAACACCATATATTTT. It yields the protein CASSYSTPGTGNTIYF.

The chain uses TRBV20-1 and TRBJ2-1, with D perhaps matching TRBD2 (5 bases). The CDR3 extends over 11 amino acids. Deletions cut 2 bases from V and 9 bases from J, with 8 bases between. Germline V gene data show CDR1 as DFQATT and CDR2 as SNEGSKA (reference sequence). CDR3 sequence reads: CSARYEGEQFF. The CDR3, as DNA: TGCAGTGCTAGATATGAGGGTGAGCAGTTCTTC.

The genes are TRBV15 and TRBJ2-7, with a tentative D call TRBD2 (6 bases). The CDR3 is 14 residues long. The V and J ends lost 1 base and 3 bases respectively, with 10 bases between them. Per germline, CDR1 LNHNV and CDR2 YYDKDF (reference sequence). The CDR3: CATSRAWGLYEQYF. DNA of the CDR3: TGTGCCACCAGCAGAGCCTGGGGACTCTACGAGCAGTACTTC.

This clone was found once. The chain combines TRBV11-1 with TRBJ2-1; 8 bases line up with TRBD2. The germline V gene encodes CDR1 SGHAT and CDR2 FQDESV (reference sequence). J was trimmed by 6 bases and V by 5 bases; bases with no gene match: 3. The CDR3 has 13 residues. CDR3: CASSRGTSNEQFF. The CDR3 nucleotides read TGTGCCAGCAGCCGGGGGACTAGCAATGAGCAGTTCTTC.

CDR3 region: CASSDNMGGGYTF. CDR3 DNA sequence: TGTGCCAGCAGCGACAACATGGGTGGTGGCTACACCTTC. The chain is built from TRBV25-1 and TRBJ1-2; D unresolved. The V and J ends lost 6 bases and 7 bases respectively, with 15 bases between them. The CDR3 consists of 13 residues. Looked up from germline, CDR1 is MGHDK and CDR2 is SYGVNS.

This clone was detected once. The chain joins TRBV7-2 to TRBJ2-7; 9 nucleotides match TRBD2. This CDR3 contains 13 residues. The ends lost 10 bases at V and 4 bases at J; junction bases unmatched: 8. From germline, CDR1 is SGHTA and CDR2 FQGNSA. CDR3 amino acids: CATSGLAPYEQYF. CDR3 DNA: TGTGCCACCTCGGGACTAGCACCGTACGAGCAGTACTTC.

The CDR3 DNA is TGTGCCAGTAGTATAGGTCAGATGAACACTGAAGCTTTCTTT. Residues: CASSIGQMNTEAFF. The chain uses TRBV19 and TRBJ1-1; D is undetermined. The germline V gene encodes CDR1 LNHDA and CDR2 SQIVND (reference sequence). V lost 1 base, J lost 0 bases, and 6 bases lay in between. The CDR3 is made up of 14 amino acids.

V and J are TRBV27 and TRBJ1-2, with 8 bases lining up with TRBD1. The CDR3 extends over 12 amino acids. Trimming at V came to 8 bases and at J to 4 bases, leaving 3 bases not matched to a gene. CDR1 is MNHEY and CDR2 is SMNVEV in the germline V gene (reference sequence). CDR3 sequence reads: CASVDRGYGYTF. CDR3 in DNA: TGTGCCAGCGTAGACAGGGGCTATGGCTACACCTTC.

The rearrangement uses TRBV18 and TRBJ2-5; D may correspond to TRBD1 or TRBD2 (5 bases each). This CDR3 spans 13 amino acids. Germline CDR1 reads KGHSH; CDR2 reads LQKENI. V shed 6 bases and J shed 4 bases, with 12 bases lying between them. The CDR3 spells CASSISGGETQYF. The CDR3 DNA follows: TGTGCCAGCTCCATAAGTGGGGGAGAGACCCAGTACTTC.

V gene TRBV5-1 combines with J gene TRBJ2-3; D is uncertain. The CDR3 spans 11 residues. Germline CDR1 SGHRS, CDR2 YFSETQ. V shed 0 bases and J shed 6 bases, with 2 bases lying between them. CDR3 in DNA: TGCGCCAGCAGCTTGGGCGATACGCAGTATTTT. The encoded protein is CASSLGDTQYF.

The V and J genes are TRBV5-1 and TRBJ1-2; D is perhaps TRBD1 (6 bases). Trimming took off 0 bases at V and 2 bases at J, with 8 bases between the two ends. CDR3 size: 14 residues. Germline V gene data show CDR1 as SGHRS and CDR2 as YFSETQ. The CDR3 reads CASSLEGGNYGYTF. The CDR3, as DNA: TGCGCCAGCAGCTTGGAGGGGGGAAACTATGGCTACACCTTC. The variable domain in full, completed from reference TRBV5-1 and TRBJ1-2, reads KAGVTQTPRYLIKTRGQQVTLSCSPISGHRSVSWYQQTPGQGLQFLFEYFSETQRNKGNFPGRFSGRQFSNSRSEMNVSTLELGDSALYLCASSLEGGNYGYTFGSGTRLTVV.

Worth noting for this clone: Mismatch with germline at one junction end may stem from a read error. The chain recombines TRBV30 with TRBJ2-3; TRBD2 aligns across 11 bases. Germline V lookup: CDR1 GTSNPN, CDR2 SVGIG (reference sequence). CDR3 size: 11 residues. This CDR3 is CAWSPGLAVSF. The CDR3 DNA reads as TGTGCCTGGAGCCCGGGACTAGCGGTGTCTTTT.

The chain couples TRBV9 to TRBJ2-2; D is unclear. Between the trimmed V and J ends, which lost 4 bases and 7 bases, there was a span of 14 bases. Germline assignment: CDR1 SGDLS and CDR2 YYNGEE. The CDR3 runs to 14 residues. The CDR3 DNA is TGTGCCAGCAGCCCCCGGGTAGGCGACGGGGAGCTGTTTTTT. It yields the protein CASSPRVGDGELFF.

This sequence joins TRBV6-1 and TRBJ2-2; D perhaps matches TRBD1 (6 bases). V was clipped by 4 bases and J by 0 bases, with 12 bases between them. The CDR3 length is 16 residues. Germline assignment: CDR1 MNHNS and CDR2 SASEGT. The CDR3, as DNA: TGTGCCAGCAGTGCAGACAGGACCGCGAACACCGGGGAGCTGTTTTTT. As protein: CASSADRTANTGELFF.

J is TRBJ2-5 and V is TRBV5-6; D is uncertain. The germline V and J ends were trimmed by 2 bases and 1 base, with 6 bases remaining between them. The CDR3 consists of 13 residues. Germline V gives CDR1 SGHDT, CDR2 YYEEEE. This CDR3 is CASSFWTQETQYF. The CDR3 DNA reads as TGTGCCAGCAGCTTTTGGACCCAAGAGACCCAGTACTTC. Using reference TRBV5-6 and TRBJ2-5 for the parts outside the CDR3, the full variable domain is DAGVTQSPTHLIKTRGQQVTLRCSPKSGHDTVSWYQQALGQGPQFIFQYYEEEERQRGNFPDRFSGHQFPNYSSELNVNALLLGDSALYLCASSFWTQETQYFGPGTRLLVL.

A few counts support this clone. V and J are TRBV5-5 and TRBJ2-2, with 13 bases matching TRBD2. This CDR3 is 17 amino acids long. Trimming removed 3 bases from V and 7 bases from J; junction bases left unmatched: 9. Germline V lookup: CDR1 SGHKS, CDR2 YYEKEE (reference sequence). CDR3 in amino acids: CASSYNPGLAGRGELFF. The CDR3 DNA follows: TGTGCCAGCAGCTATAACCCGGGACTAGCGGGACGCGGGGAGCTGTTTTTT.

The chain uses TRBV5-4 and TRBJ2-1; 14 nucleotides align to TRBD2. The CDR3 runs to 18 residues. Trimming took 4 bases from V and 1 from J; bases not matched to a gene: 7. Germline V CDR1 and CDR2: SGHNT, YYREEE (reference sequence). The CDR3 bases are TGTGCCAGCAGCGCGGGACTAGCGGGAGCGAATTCCTACAATGAGCAGTTCTTC. Its protein is CASSAGLAGANSYNEQFF.

This clone has just a few counts. The chain links TRBV20-1 to TRBJ1-2; the D is unclear. This CDR3 comprises 10 residues. CDR1 and CDR2 (germline): DFQATT, SNEGSKA (reference sequence). The V gene lost 6 bases and the J gene lost 6 bases, with 8 bases spanning the gap. The CDR3 bases are TGCAGTGCCCCATTTGATGGCTACACCTTC. Translating gives CSAPFDGYTF.

V and J are TRBV18 and TRBJ2-2; 7 bases match TRBD1. Germline V CDR1 and CDR2: KGHSH, LQKENI. The V gene end was trimmed by 5 bases and the J gene end by 1 base; junction bases not matched to a gene: 4. CDR3 length: 15 residues. The CDR3 region has the DNA TGTGCCAGCTCAGGACAGGCGGGGAACACCGGGGAGCTGTTTTTT. Protein: CASSGQAGNTGELFF.